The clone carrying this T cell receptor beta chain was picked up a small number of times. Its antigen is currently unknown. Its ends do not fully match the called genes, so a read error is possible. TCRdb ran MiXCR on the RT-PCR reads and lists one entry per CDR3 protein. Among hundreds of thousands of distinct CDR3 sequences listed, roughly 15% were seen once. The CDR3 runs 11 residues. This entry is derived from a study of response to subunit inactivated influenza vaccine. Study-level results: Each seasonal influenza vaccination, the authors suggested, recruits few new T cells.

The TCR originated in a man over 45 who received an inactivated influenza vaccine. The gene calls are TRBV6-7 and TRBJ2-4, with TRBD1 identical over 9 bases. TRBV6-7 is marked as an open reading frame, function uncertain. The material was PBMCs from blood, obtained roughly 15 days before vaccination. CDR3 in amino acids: CASSYPGTGSF. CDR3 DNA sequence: TGTGCCAGCAGTTACCCCGGGACAGGGAGTTTC.